There are a few counts of the clone carrying this T cell receptor beta chain. Its antigen is unknown. These data are taken from a study of T-cell reconstitution after alpha-beta-depleted transplantation in children. The study's findings and limits: T-cell counts and diversity were attributed mostly to newly produced T cells one year after transplant. Expanded graft clones, several hundred of them, were reportedly the source of alpha-beta T cells about two months after transplant.

CDR1 and CDR2 from the germline V gene are DFQATT and SNEGSKA (reference sequence). The CDR3 runs to 15 residues. With 6 bases clipped from V and 4 bases from J, the junction kept 12 bases outside the gene matches. Unique molecular identifiers featured in how the TCRbeta library was prepared. TCRdb independently ran MiXCR on the PCR reads; one entry per CDR3 protein. The table shows fewer than 700,000 distinct CDR3 sequences, with over 10% occurring only once. This sequence originates from a male patient between 10 and 17 years old who had a stem cell transplant for acute myeloid leukemia, so the T cells may come from the graft donor. J is TRBJ2-5 and V is TRBV20-1, with 9 bases aligning to TRBD2. The sample was PBMCs, mostly from graft donor cells, taken 360 days after TCRalphabeta/CD19-depleted stem cell transplant. The CDR3 region is CSASGLAGTGETQYF. DNA for the CDR3: TGCAGTGCCTCCGGGCTAGCGGGAACGGGAGAGACCCAGTACTTC.